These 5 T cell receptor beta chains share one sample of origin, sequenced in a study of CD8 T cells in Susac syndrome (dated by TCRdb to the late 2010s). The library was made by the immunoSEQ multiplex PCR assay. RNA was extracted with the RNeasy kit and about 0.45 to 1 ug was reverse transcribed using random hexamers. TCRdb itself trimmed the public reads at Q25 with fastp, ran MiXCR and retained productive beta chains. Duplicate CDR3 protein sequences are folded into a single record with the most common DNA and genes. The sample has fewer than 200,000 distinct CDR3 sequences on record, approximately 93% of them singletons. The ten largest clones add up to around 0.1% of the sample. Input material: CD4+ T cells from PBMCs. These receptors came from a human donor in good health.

The CDR3 sequence is CASSVNSGNTIYF. The DNA of the CDR3 is TGTGCCAGCAGTGTGAACTCTGGAAACACCATATATTTT. This chain uses TRBV12-3 or TRBV12-4 with TRBJ1-3; D gene unclear. This CDR3 has 13 residues. V lost 5 bases to trimming and J lost 0 bases, with 5 bases between them.

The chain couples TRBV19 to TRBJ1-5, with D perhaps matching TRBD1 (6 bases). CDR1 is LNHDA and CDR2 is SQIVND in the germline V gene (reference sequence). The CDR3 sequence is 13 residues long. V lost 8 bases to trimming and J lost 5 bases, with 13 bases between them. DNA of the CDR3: TGTGCCAGTGGGGGGGACACCTATCAGCCCCAGCATTTT. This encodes CASGGDTYQPQHF.

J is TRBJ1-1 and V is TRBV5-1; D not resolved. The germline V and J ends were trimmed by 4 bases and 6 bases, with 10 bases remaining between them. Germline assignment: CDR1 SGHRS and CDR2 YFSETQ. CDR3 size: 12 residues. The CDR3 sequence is CASSTGLPEAFF. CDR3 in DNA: TGCGCCAGCAGCACGGGGTTGCCTGAAGCTTTCTTT.

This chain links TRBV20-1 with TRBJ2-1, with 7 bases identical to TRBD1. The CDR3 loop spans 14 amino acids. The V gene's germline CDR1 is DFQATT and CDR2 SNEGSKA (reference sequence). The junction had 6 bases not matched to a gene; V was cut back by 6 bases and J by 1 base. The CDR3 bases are TGCAGTGCAAGACAGGGTCAATCCTACAATGAGCAGTTCTTC. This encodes CSARQGQSYNEQFF.

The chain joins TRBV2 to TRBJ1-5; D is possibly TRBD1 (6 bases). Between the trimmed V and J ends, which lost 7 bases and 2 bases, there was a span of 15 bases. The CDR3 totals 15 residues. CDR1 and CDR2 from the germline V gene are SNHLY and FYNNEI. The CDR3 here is CASTERGSGNQPQHF. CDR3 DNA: TGTGCCAGCACCGAGAGGGGGTCGGGCAATCAGCCCCAGCATTTT.